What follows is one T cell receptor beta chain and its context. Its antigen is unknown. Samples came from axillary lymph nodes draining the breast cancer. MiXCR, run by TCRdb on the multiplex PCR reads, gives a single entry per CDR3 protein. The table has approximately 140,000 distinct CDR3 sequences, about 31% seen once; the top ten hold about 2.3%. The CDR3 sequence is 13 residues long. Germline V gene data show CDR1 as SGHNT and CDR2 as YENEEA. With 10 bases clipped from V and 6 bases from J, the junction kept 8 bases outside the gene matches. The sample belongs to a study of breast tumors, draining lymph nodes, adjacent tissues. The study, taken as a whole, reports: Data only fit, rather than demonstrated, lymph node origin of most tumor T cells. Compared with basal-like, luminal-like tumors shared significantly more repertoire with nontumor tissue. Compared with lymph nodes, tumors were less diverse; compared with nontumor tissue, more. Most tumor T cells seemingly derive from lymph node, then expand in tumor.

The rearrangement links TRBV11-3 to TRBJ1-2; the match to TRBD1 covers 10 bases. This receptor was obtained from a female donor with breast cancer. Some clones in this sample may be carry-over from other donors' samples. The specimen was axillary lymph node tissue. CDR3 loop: CAKQPGTGDGYTF. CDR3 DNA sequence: TGTGCCAAGCAACCCGGGACAGGGGATGGCTACACCTTC.